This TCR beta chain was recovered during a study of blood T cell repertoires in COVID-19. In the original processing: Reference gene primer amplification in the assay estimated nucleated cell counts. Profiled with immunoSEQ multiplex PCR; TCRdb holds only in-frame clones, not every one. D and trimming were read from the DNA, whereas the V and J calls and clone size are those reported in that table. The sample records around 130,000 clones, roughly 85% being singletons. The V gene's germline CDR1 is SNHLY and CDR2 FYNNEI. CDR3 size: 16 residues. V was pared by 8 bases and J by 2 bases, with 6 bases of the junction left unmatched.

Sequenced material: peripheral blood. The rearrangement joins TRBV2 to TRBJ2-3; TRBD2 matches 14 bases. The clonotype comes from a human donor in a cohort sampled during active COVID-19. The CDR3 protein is CASGTSGSFNTDTQYF. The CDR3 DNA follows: TGTGCCAGCGGGACTAGCGGGAGTTTTAACACAGATACGCAGTATTTT.